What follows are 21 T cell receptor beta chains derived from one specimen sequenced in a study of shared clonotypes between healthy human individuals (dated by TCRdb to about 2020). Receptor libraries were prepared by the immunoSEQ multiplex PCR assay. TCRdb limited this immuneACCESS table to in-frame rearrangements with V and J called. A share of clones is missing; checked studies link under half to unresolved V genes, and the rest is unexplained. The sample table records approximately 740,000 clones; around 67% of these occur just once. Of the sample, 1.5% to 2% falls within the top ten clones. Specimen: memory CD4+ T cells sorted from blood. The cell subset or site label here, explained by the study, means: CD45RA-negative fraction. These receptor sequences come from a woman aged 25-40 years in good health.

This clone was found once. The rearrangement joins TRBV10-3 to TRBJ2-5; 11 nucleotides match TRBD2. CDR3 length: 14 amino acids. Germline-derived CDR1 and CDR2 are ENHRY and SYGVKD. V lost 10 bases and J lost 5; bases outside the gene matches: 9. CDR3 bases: TGTGCCAGTAGCGGGAGGGCCGGCGTGGAGACCCAGTACTTC. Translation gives CASSGRAGVETQYF.

The CDR3 region is CASSVGWDRNTGELFF. The DNA for the CDR3 is TGTGCCAGCAGCGTCGGATGGGACAGAAACACCGGGGAGCTGTTTTTT. V usage is TRBV9 and J usage is TRBJ2-2, with 7 bases that match TRBD1. Germline V CDR1 and CDR2: SGDLS, YYNGEE. V was pared by 2 bases and J by 2 bases, with 6 bases of the junction left unmatched. The CDR3 consists of 16 residues.

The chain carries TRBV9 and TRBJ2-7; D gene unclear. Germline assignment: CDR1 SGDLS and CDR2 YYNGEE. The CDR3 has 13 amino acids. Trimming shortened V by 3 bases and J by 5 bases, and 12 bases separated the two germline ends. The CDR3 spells CASSGHKFHEQYF. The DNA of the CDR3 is TGTGCCAGCAGCGGCCACAAGTTCCACGAGCAGTACTTC.

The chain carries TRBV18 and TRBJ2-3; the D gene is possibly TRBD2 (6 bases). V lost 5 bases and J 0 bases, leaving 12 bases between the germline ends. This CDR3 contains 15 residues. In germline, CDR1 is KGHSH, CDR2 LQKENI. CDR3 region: CASSSDYQSTDTQYF. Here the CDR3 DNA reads TGTGCCAGCTCATCGGACTACCAAAGCACAGATACGCAGTATTTT.

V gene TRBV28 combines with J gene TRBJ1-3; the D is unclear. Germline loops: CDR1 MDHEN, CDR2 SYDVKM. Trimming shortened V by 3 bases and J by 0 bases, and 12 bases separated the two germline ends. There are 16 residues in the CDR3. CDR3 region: CASSFMAGFSGNTIYF. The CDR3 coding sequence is TGTGCCAGCAGTTTTATGGCGGGCTTCTCTGGAAACACCATATATTTT. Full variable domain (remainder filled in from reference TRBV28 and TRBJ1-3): DVKVTQSSRYLVKRTGEKVFLECVQDMDHENMFWYRQDPGLGLRLIYFSYDVKMKEKGDIPEGYSVSREKKERFSLILESASTNQTSMYLCASSFMAGFSGNTIYFGEGSWLTVV.

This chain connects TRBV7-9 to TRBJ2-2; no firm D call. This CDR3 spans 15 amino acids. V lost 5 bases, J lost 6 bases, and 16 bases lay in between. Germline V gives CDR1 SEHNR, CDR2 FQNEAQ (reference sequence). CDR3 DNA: TGTGCCAGCAGCCCCCGAAGCCTGGTGTCCGGGGAGCTGTTTTTT. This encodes CASSPRSLVSGELFF.

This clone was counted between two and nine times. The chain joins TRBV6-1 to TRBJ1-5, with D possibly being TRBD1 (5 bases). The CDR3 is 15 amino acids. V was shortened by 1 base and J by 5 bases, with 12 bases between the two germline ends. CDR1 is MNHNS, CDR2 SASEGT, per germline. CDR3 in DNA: TGTGCCAGCAGTGAAGATCCAGGGTTGTATCAGCCCCAGCATTTT. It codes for CASSEDPGLYQPQHF.

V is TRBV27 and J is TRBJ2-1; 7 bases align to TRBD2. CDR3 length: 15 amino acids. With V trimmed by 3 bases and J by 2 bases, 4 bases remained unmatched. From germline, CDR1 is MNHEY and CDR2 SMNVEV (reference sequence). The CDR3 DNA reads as TGTGCCAGCAGTTTCCGAGCGGGAACCTACAATGAGCAGTTCTTC. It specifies CASSFRAGTYNEQFF.

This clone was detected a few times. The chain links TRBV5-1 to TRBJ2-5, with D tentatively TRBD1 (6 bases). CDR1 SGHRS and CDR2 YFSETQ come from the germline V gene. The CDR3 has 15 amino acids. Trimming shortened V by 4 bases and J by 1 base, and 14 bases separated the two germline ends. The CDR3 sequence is CASSGDGQSQETQYF. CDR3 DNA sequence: TGCGCCAGCAGCGGGGATGGACAGTCCCAAGAGACCCAGTACTTC.

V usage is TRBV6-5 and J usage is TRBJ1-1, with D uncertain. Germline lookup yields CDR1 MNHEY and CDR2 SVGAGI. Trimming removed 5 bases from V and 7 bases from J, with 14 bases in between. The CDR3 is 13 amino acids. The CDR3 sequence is CASSPLRTVEAFF. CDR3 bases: TGTGCCAGCAGTCCACTCCGAACAGTTGAAGCTTTCTTT.

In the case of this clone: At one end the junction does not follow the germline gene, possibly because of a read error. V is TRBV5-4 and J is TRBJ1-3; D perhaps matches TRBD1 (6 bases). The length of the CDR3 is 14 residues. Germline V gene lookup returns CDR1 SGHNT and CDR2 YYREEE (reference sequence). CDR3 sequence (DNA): TGTGCCAGCACCTTGGACAGATCTGGAAACACCATATATTTT. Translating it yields CASTLDRSGNTIYF.

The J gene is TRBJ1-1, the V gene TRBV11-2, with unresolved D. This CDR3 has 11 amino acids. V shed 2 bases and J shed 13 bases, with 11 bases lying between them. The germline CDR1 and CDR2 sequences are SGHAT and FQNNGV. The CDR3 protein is CASSLSVLVFF. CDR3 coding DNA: TGTGCCAGCAGCTTATCGGTTTTAGTTTTCTTT.

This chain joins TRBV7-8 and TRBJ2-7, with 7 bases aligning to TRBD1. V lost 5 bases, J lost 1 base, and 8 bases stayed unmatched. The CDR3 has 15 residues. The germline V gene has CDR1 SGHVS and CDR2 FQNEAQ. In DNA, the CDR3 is TGTGCCAGCAGCATCCGACAGGGACCTTCCTACGAGCAGTACTTC. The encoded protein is CASSIRQGPSYEQYF.

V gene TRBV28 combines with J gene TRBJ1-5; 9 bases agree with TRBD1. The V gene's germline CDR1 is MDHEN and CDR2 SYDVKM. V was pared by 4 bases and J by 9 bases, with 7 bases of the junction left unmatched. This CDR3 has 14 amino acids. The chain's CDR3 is CASSSRQGVRPQHF. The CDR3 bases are TGTGCCAGCAGTTCCCGACAGGGGGTTAGGCCCCAGCATTTT.

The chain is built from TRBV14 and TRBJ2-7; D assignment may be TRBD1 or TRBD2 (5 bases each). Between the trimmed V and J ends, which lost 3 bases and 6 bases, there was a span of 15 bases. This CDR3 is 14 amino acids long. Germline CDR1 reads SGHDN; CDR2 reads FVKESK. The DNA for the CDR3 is TGTGCCAGCAGCCAGAGGGGAGTCCCGGGCGAGCAGTACTTC. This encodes CASSQRGVPGEQYF.

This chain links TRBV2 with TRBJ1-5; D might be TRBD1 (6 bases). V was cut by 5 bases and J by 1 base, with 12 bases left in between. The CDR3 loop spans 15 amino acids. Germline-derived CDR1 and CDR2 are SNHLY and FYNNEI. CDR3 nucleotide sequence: TGTGCCAGCAGTTTAGGGGGTACAAGCAATCAGCCCCAGCATTTT. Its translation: CASSLGGTSNQPQHF.

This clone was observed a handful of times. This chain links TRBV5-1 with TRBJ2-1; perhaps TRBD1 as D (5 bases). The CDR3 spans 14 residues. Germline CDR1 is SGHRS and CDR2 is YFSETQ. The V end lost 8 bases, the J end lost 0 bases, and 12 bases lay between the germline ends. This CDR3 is CASGASSSYNEQFF. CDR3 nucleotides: TGCGCCAGTGGGGCTTCGAGCTCCTACAATGAGCAGTTCTTC.

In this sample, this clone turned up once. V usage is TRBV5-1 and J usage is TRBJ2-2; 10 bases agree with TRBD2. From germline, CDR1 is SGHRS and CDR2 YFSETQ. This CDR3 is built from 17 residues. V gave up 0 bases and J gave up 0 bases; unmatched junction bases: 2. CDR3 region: CASSLAGLAANTGELFF. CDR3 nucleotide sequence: TGCGCCAGCAGCTTGGCAGGACTAGCGGCGAACACCGGGGAGCTGTTTTTT.

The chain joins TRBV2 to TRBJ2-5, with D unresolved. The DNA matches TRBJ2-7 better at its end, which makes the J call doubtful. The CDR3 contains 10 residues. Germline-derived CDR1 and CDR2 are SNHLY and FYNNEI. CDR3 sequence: CASRVGEQYF. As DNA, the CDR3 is TGTGCCAGCAGGGTAGGCGAGCAGTACTTC.

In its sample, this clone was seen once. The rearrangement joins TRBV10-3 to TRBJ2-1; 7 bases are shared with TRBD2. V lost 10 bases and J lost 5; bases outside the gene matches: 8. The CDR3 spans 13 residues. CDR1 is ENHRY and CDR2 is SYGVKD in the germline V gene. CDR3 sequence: CASGGRADNEQFF. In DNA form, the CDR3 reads TGTGCCAGCGGAGGGAGGGCCGACAATGAGCAGTTCTTC.

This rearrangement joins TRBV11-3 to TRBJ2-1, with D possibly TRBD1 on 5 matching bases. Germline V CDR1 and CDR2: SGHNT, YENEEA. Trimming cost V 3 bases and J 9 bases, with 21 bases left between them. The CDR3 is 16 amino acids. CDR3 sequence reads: CASSFVPGPSHTEQFF. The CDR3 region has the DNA TGTGCCAGCAGCTTCGTCCCAGGGCCATCTCACACTGAGCAGTTCTTC.